A few counts support the clone carrying this T cell receptor beta chain. Its antigen is not known. The sample comes from a study of T cells in Graves' hyperthyroidism and ophthalmopathy. Study outcomes and limitations: Ophthalmopathy, which appeared later, was predicted by the model a median roughly 6.4 months before onset. Most expanded thyroid clonotypes above 0.001 also appeared in blood.

The TCR beta CDR3 regions underwent amplification using RNA transcripts as the source. The TCR CDR3 first-round RT-PCR relied on the HTBI primer set. Each CDR3 protein is one row after TCRdb ran MiXCR on the multiplex PCR reads. This repertoire shows about 500,000 distinct CDR3 sequences, about 16% found once; its top ten account for about 29%. Source material: blood. The receptor comes from a woman aged 25 to 39 with Graves' ophthalmopathy.

The CDR3 protein is CASSPGTSGRELYEQYF. CDR3 nucleotides: TGTGCCAGCAGCCCCGGGACTAGCGGGAGGGAGCTCTACGAGCAGTACTTC. The chain combines TRBV9 with TRBJ2-7; 16 bases line up with TRBD2. J was trimmed by 3 bases and V by 4 bases; bases with no gene match: 7. The CDR3 consists of 17 residues. Germline V lookup: CDR1 SGDLS, CDR2 YYNGEE.